This is a list of T cell receptor beta chains from one sample in a study of identical twins. TCRdb reprocessed the 5' RACE reads with MiXCR, giving one entry per CDR3 protein. The sample lists 500,000 to 650,000 distinct CDR3 sequences, about 20% seen once, with approximately 0.52% in the top ten. The same data also contributed to another study, on yellow fever vaccine responses in identical twins.

Sample: CD4+ T cells sorted from blood. These receptors were collected from a woman aged 18 to 35 in good health. The CDR3 runs from the conserved cysteine through the conserved F or W. D genes are given only for firm matches. Only some rows state a clone size, as once, few, many or a class for expanded clones.

j_call clone_size v_call d_call cdr3_aa cdr3_nt
TRBJ1-3 NA TRBV28 TRBD1 CASRTGSPGNTIYF TGTGCCAGCAGGACAGGGAGCCCTGGAAACACCATATATTTT
TRBJ1-6 NA TRBV5-5 TRBD1 CASSEGARSYNSPLHF TGTGCCAGCAGCGAGGGGGCGCGGTCCTATAATTCACCCCTCCACTTT
TRBJ2-7 few TRBV7-2 TRBD2 CASSSAGVGYEQYF TGTGCCAGCAGTTCAGCGGGAGTAGGATACGAGCAGTACTTC
TRBJ1-2 NA TRBV12-3/TRBV12-4 NA CASSPPQVNYGYTF TGTGCCAGCAGTCCTCCACAGGTTAACTATGGCTACACCTTC
TRBJ2-3 NA TRBV5-6 NA CASSLSMGTSTDTQYF TGTGCCAGCAGCTTGAGTATGGGGACTAGCACAGATACGCAGTATTTT
TRBJ2-5 few TRBV7-2 NA CASSLVPAETQYF TGTGCCAGCAGCTTAGTACCAGCGGAGACCCAGTACTTC
TRBJ2-5 few TRBV5-1 NA CASSPGARGETQYF TGCGCCAGCAGCCCGGGGGCAAGAGGGGAGACCCAGTACTTC
TRBJ2-1 few TRBV7-7 TRBD2 CASSPGTSGRALVVF TGTGCCAGCAGCCCCGGGACTAGCGGGAGGGCCCTGGTGGTCTTC
TRBJ2-3 NA TRBV24-1 NA CATSDPIGWDTQYF TGTGCCACCAGTGATCCCATCGGCTGGGATACGCAGTATTTT
TRBJ1-4 NA TRBV28 NA CASSSPGAGNEKLFF TGTGCCAGCAGTTCCCCCGGGGCTGGTAATGAAAAACTGTTTTTT
TRBJ2-5 NA TRBV18 NA CASSPPEGVGTQYF TGTGCCAGCTCACCACCGGAGGGAGTCGGGACCCAGTACTTC
TRBJ1-1 NA TRBV3-1 NA CASSRTPAEAFF TGTGCCAGCAGCCGGACACCGGCTGAAGCTTTCTTT
TRBJ2-4 NA TRBV20-1 NA CSASSPLTGLEQYF TGCAGTGCTAGTTCCCCCCTCACAGGGCTGGAACAGTACTTC
TRBJ2-2 NA TRBV18 TRBD1 CASSRPGQQNTGELFF TGTGCCAGCTCACGCCCGGGACAGCAGAACACCGGGGAGCTGTTTTTT
TRBJ1-1 few TRBV11-2 NA CASSPYTNPNTEAFF TGTGCCAGCAGCCCATACACCAACCCGAACACTGAAGCTTTCTTT
TRBJ2-7 NA TRBV14 NA CASSRVGRAGHTYEQYF TGTGCCAGCAGCCGAGTGGGGAGAGCAGGGCATACCTACGAGCAGTACTTC
TRBJ2-1 NA TRBV7-6 TRBD2 CASRSWGGKQFF TGTGCCAGCAGATCCTGGGGGGGGAAGCAGTTCTTC
TRBJ2-7 NA TRBV7-8 TRBD1 CASSHRGSSYEQYF TGTGCCAGCAGCCACAGGGGGAGCTCCTACGAGCAGTACTTC
TRBJ2-5 NA TRBV12-3/TRBV12-4 NA CASSLGRRGIDISRVGETQYF TGTGCCAGCAGTTTAGGTCGAAGGGGAATTGACATAAGTCGGGTTGGAGAGACCCAGTACTTC
TRBJ1-2 NA TRBV3-1 NA CASSQDRPVYGYTF TGTGCCAGCAGCCAAGATCGGCCAGTCTATGGCTACACCTTC
TRBJ1-5 few TRBV6-1 NA CASKSTGNQPQHF TGTGCCAGCAAATCCACGGGCAATCAGCCCCAGCATTTT
TRBJ1-1 NA TRBV7-9 NA CASSLAKTANTEAFF TGTGCCAGCAGCTTAGCAAAGACAGCGAACACTGAAGCTTTCTTT
TRBJ2-7 few TRBV3-1 NA CASSLTLVHEQYF TGTGCCAGCAGCCTTACACTGGTTCACGAGCAGTACTTC
TRBJ2-1 NA TRBV15 TRBD2 CATSRDLPSGIDNEQFF TGTGCCACCAGCAGAGATTTGCCTAGCGGGATAGACAATGAGCAGTTCTTC
TRBJ1-5 NA TRBV29-1 NA CSVGSGREQPQHF TGCAGCGTTGGATCTGGACGGGAGCAGCCCCAGCATTTT
TRBJ1-2 NA TRBV2 NA CASSELTSNYGYTF TGTGCCAGCAGTGAGTTAACAAGCAACTATGGCTACACCTTC
TRBJ1-2 few TRBV19 TRBD1 CASSSASGTGTYGYTF TGTGCCAGTAGTTCCGCCTCCGGGACAGGGACATATGGCTACACCTTC
TRBJ2-3 NA TRBV6-5 NA CASSYSLGLGTDTQYF TGTGCCAGCAGTTACTCTTTGGGATTGGGCACAGATACGCAGTATTTT
TRBJ1-2 few TRBV20-1 NA CSAKGDRRLSGYTF TGCAGTGCCAAGGGGGACCGGAGACTATCTGGCTACACCTTC
TRBJ1-1 few TRBV4-1 TRBD1 CASSPPGGAWAEAFF TGCGCCAGCAGCCCCCCAGGGGGGGCCTGGGCTGAAGCTTTCTTT
TRBJ1-1 NA TRBV6-5 TRBD1 CASSYYWTGTMNTEAFF TGTGCCAGCAGTTACTACTGGACAGGGACAATGAACACTGAAGCTTTCTTT
TRBJ2-7 NA TRBV7-9 NA CASSSILSALTYEQYF TGTGCCAGCAGCTCAATCCTTAGCGCCCTGACCTACGAGCAGTACTTC
TRBJ2-3 few TRBV20-1 NA CSARGPGSTDTQYF TGCAGTGCTAGAGGACCGGGGAGCACAGATACGCAGTATTTT
TRBJ2-7 once TRBV6-1 NA CASGAPGTYEQYF TGTGCCAGTGGGGCCCCTGGCACCTACGAGCAGTACTTC
TRBJ2-7 few TRBV20-1 NA CSARDIVSYEQYF TGCAGTGCTAGAGATATAGTCTCCTACGAGCAGTACTTC
TRBJ1-2 NA TRBV2 NA CASSETAGLYYGYTF TGTGCCAGCAGTGAAACCGCAGGGTTGTACTATGGCTACACCTTC
TRBJ2-2 NA TRBV12-3/TRBV12-4 NA CASSLPPTGSNTGELFF TGTGCCAGCAGTCTCCCCCCTACAGGGTCCAACACCGGGGAGCTGTTTTTT
TRBJ1-3 once TRBV24-1 NA CATSDAGRGGNTIYF TGTGCCACCAGTGATGCTGGTAGGGGAGGAAACACCATATATTTT
TRBJ1-6 few TRBV3-1 NA CASSLRDVNNSPLHF TGTGCCAGCAGCCTCAGGGATGTCAATAATTCACCCCTCCACTTT
TRBJ1-5 NA TRBV5-1 TRBD1 CASSLRPGQGAGDQPQHF TGCGCCAGCAGCTTGAGGCCCGGACAGGGGGCCGGCGATCAGCCCCAGCATTTT
TRBJ1-1 NA TRBV20-1 NA CSARGGRGIEAFF TGCAGTGCTAGAGGGGGCAGAGGCATTGAAGCTTTCTTT
TRBJ2-7 NA TRBV5-1 TRBD2 CASSLSGSNEQYF TGCGCCAGCAGTCTTAGCGGGAGCAACGAGCAGTACTTC
TRBJ2-5 NA TRBV15 NA CATSRGTGSQETQYF TGTGCCACCAGCAGAGGTACAGGTAGCCAAGAGACCCAGTACTTC
TRBJ2-1 many TRBV7-9 TRBD2 CASSPQGLSGRYEQFF TGTGCCAGCAGCCCCCAGGGTCTTAGCGGGAGGTATGAGCAGTTCTTC
TRBJ2-2 NA TRBV12-3/TRBV12-4 TRBD2 CASSGRGRATGELFF TGTGCCAGCAGTGGTCGCGGGAGGGCCACCGGGGAGCTGTTTTTT
TRBJ1-3 few TRBV11-2 NA CASRPGQSGNTIYF TGTGCCAGCCGGCCTGGACAGTCTGGAAACACCATATATTTT
TRBJ2-2 few TRBV12-3/TRBV12-4 TRBD2 CASSFWLAGSGELFF TGTGCCAGCAGTTTTTGGCTAGCGGGGTCCGGGGAGCTGTTTTTT
TRBJ2-1 few TRBV6-1 TRBD2 CASSSSGRISYNEQFF TGTGCCAGCAGTAGTAGCGGGCGAATCTCCTACAATGAGCAGTTCTTC
TRBJ2-7 NA TRBV12-3/TRBV12-4 TRBD2 CASSTHRTSGQTTYEQYF TGTGCCAGCAGTACCCACCGGACTAGCGGCCAAACAACCTACGAGCAGTACTTC
TRBJ2-5 NA TRBV4-1 TRBD1 CASSQIPVSRQGETQYF TGCGCCAGCAGCCAGATCCCGGTTTCCCGACAGGGAGAGACCCAGTACTTC
TRBJ2-1 few TRBV28 TRBD2 CASSLLRLAGYNEQFF TGTGCCAGCAGTTTATTGCGACTAGCGGGATACAATGAGCAGTTCTTC
TRBJ1-2 NA TRBV5-1 NA CASSRSDGLYGYTF TGCGCCAGCAGCCGTTCGGACGGACTCTATGGCTACACCTTC
TRBJ2-7 few TRBV10-2 TRBD1 CASSPGQGAFEQYF TGCGCCAGCAGTCCGGGACAGGGGGCTTTCGAGCAGTACTTC
TRBJ2-3 NA TRBV28 NA CASSLWHGDTQYF TGTGCCAGCAGTTTATGGCACGGAGATACGCAGTATTTT
TRBJ1-1 few TRBV12-3/TRBV12-4 NA CASSPERGHYTEAFF TGTGCCAGCAGTCCCGAGAGAGGACATTACACTGAAGCTTTCTTT
TRBJ2-5 few TRBV6-1 NA CASSERGAGKETQYF TGTGCCAGCAGTGAACGGGGGGCTGGAAAAGAGACCCAGTACTTC
TRBJ2-1 few TRBV29-1 TRBD2 CSVDDGRAPGQFF TGCAGCGTGGATGACGGGAGGGCCCCCGGGCAGTTCTTC
TRBJ1-1 NA TRBV10-3 TRBD1 CAISPRGQGWNTEAFF TGTGCCATCAGTCCCAGGGGGCAGGGGTGGAACACTGAAGCTTTCTTT
TRBJ2-2 many TRBV5-1 TRBD1 CASSLPGQGYTGELFF TGCGCCAGCAGCTTGCCGGGACAGGGCTACACCGGGGAGCTGTTTTTT
TRBJ2-1 NA TRBV20-1 TRBD2 CSARTSGRAYNEQFF TGCAGTGCTAGGACTAGCGGGAGGGCCTACAATGAGCAGTTCTTC